This TCR beta chain was documented in a study of blood T cell repertoires in COVID-19. On the study more broadly: Samples of COVID-19 (acute and convalescent) were obtained from the United States, Italy and Spain. Sources were T cells, B-cell-depleted T cells, or PBMCs; the material itself was cDNA or gDNA.

Per the authors' pipeline: Reference gene primer amplification yielded estimated nucleated cell counts. Measured with immunoSEQ multiplex PCR; TCRdb has only the in-frame clones, and not every one. That table gives V, J and clone size, and the DNA gave D and trimming. The repertoire holds about 180,000 clones, 70% to 90% seen once, with around 3.3% in the top ten. The V end was cut by 0 bases, the J end by 4 bases, with 10 bases between. Germline assignment: CDR1 MDHEN and CDR2 SYDVKM. The length of the CDR3 is 15 residues. The material sequenced was peripheral blood. This chain links TRBV28 with TRBJ1-3, with D unresolved. The TCR originated in a man in his sixties with acute or convalescent COVID-19. CDR3 sequence: CASSLWGAPGNTIYF. In nucleotides, the CDR3 is TGTGCCAGCAGTTTATGGGGCGCGCCCGGAAACACCATATATTTT. Full variable domain (remainder filled in from reference TRBV28 and TRBJ1-3): DVKVTQSSRYLVKRTGEKVFLECVQDMDHENMFWYRQDPGLGLRLIYFSYDVKMKEKGDIPEGYSVSREKKERFSLILESASTNQTSMYLCASSLWGAPGNTIYFGEGSWLTVV.